This T cell receptor beta chain was recorded in a study of T cells expressing NK-cell markers. Study observations and caveats: HCMV specificity of the expanded NKG2C+ T cell clones was not established.

TCRdb reprocessed the 5' RACE reads; each CDR3 protein has one entry and no DNA is given. The sample includes some 440,000 distinct CDR3 sequences. Turning to this clonotype: The target antigen is unknown.

The receptor was derived from a woman aged 50 to 60 in good health. The sample was blood T cells: a sorted CD56 or NKG2C T cell subset, CD4+ or CD8+ T cells, or bulk PBMC T cells (not recorded which).

CDR3 amino acids: CAIRPSRETSTDTQYF. V and J are TRBV10-3 and TRBJ2-3; no DNA is available, so the TRBD2 call from TCRdb remains unchecked. Germline V gene data show CDR1 as ENHRY and CDR2 as SYGVKD. The CDR3 extends over 16 amino acids.